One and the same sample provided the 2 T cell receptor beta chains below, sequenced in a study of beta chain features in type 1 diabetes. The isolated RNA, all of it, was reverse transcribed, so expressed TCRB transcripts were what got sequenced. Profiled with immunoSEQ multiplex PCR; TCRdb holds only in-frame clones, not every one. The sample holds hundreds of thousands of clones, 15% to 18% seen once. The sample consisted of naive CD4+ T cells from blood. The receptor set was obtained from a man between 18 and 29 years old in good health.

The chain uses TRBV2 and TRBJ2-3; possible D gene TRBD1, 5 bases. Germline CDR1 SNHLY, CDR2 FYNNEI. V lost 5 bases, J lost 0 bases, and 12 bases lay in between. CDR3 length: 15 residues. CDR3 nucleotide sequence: TGTGCCAGCAGTCCCCAGGGTTTGAGCACAGATACGCAGTATTTT. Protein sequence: CASSPQGLSTDTQYF. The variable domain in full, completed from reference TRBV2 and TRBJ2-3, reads EPEVTQTPSHQVTQMGQEVILRCVPISNHLYFYWYRQILGQKVEFLVSFYNNEISEKSEIFDDQFSVERPDGSNFTLKIRSTKLEDSAMYFCASSPQGLSTDTQYFGPGTRLTVL.

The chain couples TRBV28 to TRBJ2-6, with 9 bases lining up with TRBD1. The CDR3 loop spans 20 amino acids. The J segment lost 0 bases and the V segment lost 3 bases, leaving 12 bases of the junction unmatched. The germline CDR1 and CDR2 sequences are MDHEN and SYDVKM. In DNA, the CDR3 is TGTGCCAGCAGTTTCTATGGGTGGGACAGGGCCCTCTCTGGGGCCAACGTCCTGACTTTC. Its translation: CASSFYGWDRALSGANVLTF.